The next 30 T cell receptor beta chains were all read from a single sample in a study of OX40 agonist ivuxolimab in advanced cancers. TCRdb's copy holds only in-frame clones and misses some; the assay was immunoSEQ multiplex PCR. Found here are about 55,000 clones, about 80% of them singletons; the top ten hold approximately 4.4%. Sample: CD4+ or CD8+ T cells sorted from blood, taken in a trial of the OX40 agonist ivuxolimab. These receptor sequences come from an adult with an advanced solid tumor such as melanoma, head and neck, liver or kidney cancer.

The V gene is TRBV18, the J gene TRBJ1-1; 7 bases agree with TRBD1. V gave up 3 bases and J gave up 6 bases; unmatched junction bases: 19. The CDR3 has 18 amino acids. Germline CDR1 is KGHSH and CDR2 is LQKENI. The CDR3 sequence is CASSPRDRGEGALAEAFF. The CDR3 DNA reads as TGTGCCAGCTCACCCCGAGATAGGGGTGAGGGGGCGCTCGCTGAAGCTTTCTTT.

This chain connects TRBV9 to TRBJ2-3; D gene uncertain. CDR3 length equals 14 residues. CDR1 SGDLS and CDR2 YYNGEE come from the germline V gene. Trimming removed 3 bases at V and 0 bases at J, with 8 bases between. CDR3 coding DNA: TGTGCCAGCAGCGCCCAACTTAGCACAGATACGCAGTATTTT. This gives the protein CASSAQLSTDTQYF.

The chain couples TRBV6-4 to TRBJ2-1; D is unresolved. The V gene's germline CDR1 is MRHNA and CDR2 SNTAGT. The CDR3 runs 13 residues. V lost 5 bases and J 9 bases, leaving 14 bases between the germline ends. CDR3 protein: CASSPDRLGEQFF. CDR3 sequence (DNA): TGTGCCAGCAGTCCGGACCGACTGGGTGAGCAGTTCTTC.

V usage is TRBV9 and J usage is TRBJ1-2, with D hard to call. The CDR3 sequence is 12 residues long. The V end lost 4 bases, the J end lost 9 bases, and 13 bases lay between the germline ends. Germline V lookup: CDR1 SGDLS, CDR2 YYNGEE. The CDR3 loop reads CASSLPTKSYTF. CDR3 coding DNA: TGTGCCAGCAGCTTACCCACAAAAAGCTACACCTTC.

The chain recombines TRBV7-9 with TRBJ2-3; D possibly corresponds to TRBD2 (7 bases). Trimming removed 10 bases from V and 1 base from J, with 18 bases in between. The CDR3 has 15 residues. From germline, CDR1 is SEHNR and CDR2 FQNEAQ (reference sequence). The CDR3 DNA reads TGTGCCACTCTTGACTGGGGGGGGCGCACAGATACGCAGTATTTT. Translation gives CATLDWGGRTDTQYF.

The chain carries TRBV7-2 and TRBJ1-5; D perhaps matches TRBD1 (6 bases). Germline loops: CDR1 SGHTA, CDR2 FQGNSA. V was shortened by 5 bases and J by 8 bases, with 19 bases between the two germline ends. The CDR3 is made up of 15 amino acids. The CDR3 bases are TGTGCCAGCAGCCCGTTGACAGGACGGAGAGAGCCCCAGCATTTT. Translation gives CASSPLTGRREPQHF.

This chain uses TRBV6-5 with TRBJ1-1, with D possibly matching TRBD1 (6 bases). Trimming cost V 2 bases and J 4 bases, with 17 bases left between them. Germline V gene sequence: CDR1 MNHEY, CDR2 SVGAGI. CDR3 length: 16 amino acids. The CDR3 nucleotides read TGTGCCAGCAGTTACCCCCTTCGGGGGCGCGGCACTGAAGCTTTCTTT. It yields the protein CASSYPLRGRGTEAFF.

This clone was detected only once. The gene calls are TRBV6-5 and TRBJ1-2; D gene uncertain. The CDR3 is 13 residues long. V lost 6 bases and J 4 bases, leaving 12 bases between the germline ends. Germline values: CDR1 MNHEY, CDR2 SVGAGI. CDR3 DNA: TGTGCCAGCAGAACCAGTCTCCTCTATGGCTACACCTTC. Its translation: CASRTSLLYGYTF.

The chain employs TRBV5-4 and TRBJ2-7, with a weak D call TRBD1 (5 bases). This CDR3 is built from 16 residues. The germline V gene encodes CDR1 SGHNT and CDR2 YYREEE (reference sequence). V dropped 6 bases and J dropped 0 bases, with 19 bases sitting between them. CDR3 in DNA: TGTGCCAGCACCCCCGCAGGGCCGAGAAACTCCTACGAGCAGTACTTC. Protein sequence: CASTPAGPRNSYEQYF.

The chain joins TRBV28 to TRBJ1-2; possibly TRBD1 for D (5 bases). CDR3 size: 14 residues. Germline V CDR1 and CDR2: MDHEN, SYDVKM. Trimming removed 5 bases at V and 5 bases at J, with 15 bases between. DNA of the CDR3: TGTGCCAGCAGTACGGGACTGTTCCCATATGGCTACACCTTC. It translates to CASSTGLFPYGYTF.

The genes are TRBV9 and TRBJ2-7, with 7 bases fitting TRBD2. CDR3 length: 14 residues. Germline V CDR1 and CDR2: SGDLS, YYNGEE. Losses at the gene ends were 0 bases for V and 4 bases for J; bases not matched to a gene: 4. DNA for the CDR3: TGTGCCAGCAGCGTAGGGGGACTACATTACGAGCAGTACTTC. Amino acids: CASSVGGLHYEQYF. Together with reference TRBV9 and TRBJ2-7, the CDR3 gives the full variable domain: DSGVTQTPKHLITATGQRVTLRCSPRSGDLSVYWYQQSLDQGLQFLIQYYNGEERAKGNILERFSAQQFPDLHSELNLSSLELGDSALYFCASSVGGLHYEQYFGPGTRLTVT.

The genes are TRBV15 and TRBJ2-1; 10 nucleotides match TRBD1. The CDR3 runs to 15 residues. V lost 3 bases, J lost 3 bases, and 2 bases stayed unmatched. Per the germline V gene, CDR1 is LNHNV and CDR2 is YYDKDF (reference sequence). This chain's CDR3 is CATSRDRGNYNEQFF. CDR3 coding DNA: TGTGCCACCAGCAGGGACAGGGGGAACTACAATGAGCAGTTCTTC. The full variable domain, rest sourced from reference TRBV15 and TRBJ2-1, is DAMVIQNPRYQVTQFGKPVTLSCSQTLNHNVMYWYQQKSSQAPKLLFHYYDKDFNNEADTPDNFQSRRPNTSFCFLDIRSPGLGDTAMYLCATSRDRGNYNEQFFGPGTRLTVL.

A single count supports this clone. This sequence joins TRBV28 and TRBJ1-5, with TRBD1 as a possible D gene (6 bases). Germline V gene sequence: CDR1 MDHEN, CDR2 SYDVKM. Trimming left V 6 bases short and J 2 bases short, with 14 bases between. The CDR3 spans 15 residues. CDR3: CASRGASKGNQPQHF. The CDR3 coding sequence is TGTGCCAGCAGGGGGGCCAGCAAAGGCAATCAGCCCCAGCATTTT.

With respect to this clone: This specimen includes other DNA sequences encoding the same CDR3. The chain has TRBV6-6 and TRBJ1-1, with TRBD1 matching over 7 bases. J gave up 2 bases and V 7 bases, and 7 bases lay outside the gene matches. Germline V lookup: CDR1 MNHNY, CDR2 SVGAGI (reference sequence). The CDR3 is made up of 14 amino acids. The CDR3 sequence: CASNYGTANTEAFF. The CDR3 region has the DNA TGTGCCAGCAACTACGGGACAGCTAACACTGAAGCTTTCTTT.

The rearrangement joins TRBV7-6 to TRBJ1-5; D not resolved. The CDR3 sequence is 13 residues long. From germline, CDR1 is SGHVS and CDR2 FNYEAQ. V gave up 2 bases and J gave up 4 bases, with 6 bases separating them. The CDR3 region is CASSLSGNQPQHF. The DNA of the CDR3 is TGTGCCAGCAGCTTATCGGGGAATCAGCCCCAGCATTTT.

V gene TRBV15 combines with J gene TRBJ2-7; 7 nucleotides match TRBD2. CDR1 LNHNV and CDR2 YYDKDF come from the germline V gene (reference sequence). This CDR3 region has 14 residues. V shed 0 bases and J 6 bases; nucleotides not matched to a gene: 5. CDR3 coding DNA: TGTGCCACCAGCAGAGAGAGACTAGCCGGCGAGCAGTACTTC. Translated, it gives CATSRERLAGEQYF.

This clone has a single count. This rearrangement joins TRBV5-1 to TRBJ2-2; D call uncertain. Trimming removed 0 bases at V and 4 bases at J, with 4 bases between. Germline CDR1 SGHRS, CDR2 YFSETQ. The length of the CDR3 is 13 residues. CDR3 sequence: CASSLGRTGELFF. DNA for the CDR3: TGCGCCAGCAGCTTGGGGCGCACCGGGGAGCTGTTTTTT.

J is TRBJ1-1 and V is TRBV30; no clear D gene. In germline, CDR1 is GTSNPN, CDR2 SVGIG (reference sequence). This CDR3 is built from 11 residues. The V end lost 3 bases, the J end lost 5 bases, and 7 bases lay between the germline ends. CDR3 protein: CAWRPMTEAFF. CDR3 DNA sequence: TGTGCCTGGAGGCCGATGACTGAAGCTTTCTTT.

As for this clone: The germline gene is not matched at one end of the junction; a read error may be the cause. This chain connects TRBV2 to TRBJ1-1, with 7 bases aligning to TRBD1. Germline V CDR1 and CDR2: SNHLY, FYNNEI. The CDR3 is made up of 11 amino acids. The CDR3 DNA follows: TGTGCCAGCAGTAAAGCGGGACAGTTATTCTTT. Translation: CASSKAGQLFF.

V and J are TRBV7-2 and TRBJ1-4, with no clear D. Trimming left V 2 bases short and J 1 base short, with 11 bases between. This CDR3 comprises 16 residues. Germline CDR1 reads SGHTA; CDR2 reads FQGNSA. CDR3 sequence reads: CASSLNPGRTNEKLFF. The CDR3 nucleotides are TGTGCCAGCAGCTTAAACCCAGGCAGAACTAATGAAAAACTGTTTTTT.

The chain carries TRBV4-3 and TRBJ2-7, with 7 bases aligning to TRBD2. In germline, CDR1 is LGHNA, CDR2 YSLEER. V lost 1 base and J lost 5; bases outside the gene matches: 2. This CDR3 region has 13 residues. The CDR3 is CASSQGTSNEQYF. The DNA of the CDR3 is TGCGCCAGCAGCCAAGGGACTAGTAACGAGCAGTACTTC.

This rearrangement joins TRBV6-6 to TRBJ2-3; D gene uncertain. From germline, CDR1 is MNHNY and CDR2 SVGAGI (reference sequence). V was cut by 8 bases and J by 4 bases, with 16 bases left in between. The CDR3 loop spans 14 amino acids. This CDR3 is CASRIGRGADTQYF. The DNA for the CDR3 is TGTGCCAGCCGGATAGGAAGAGGAGCAGATACGCAGTATTTT.

This chain joins TRBV6-1 and TRBJ1-2; no firm D call. V was pared by 6 bases and J by 2 bases, with 10 bases between. This CDR3 comprises 13 residues. Germline CDR1 MNHNS, CDR2 SASEGT. This CDR3 is CASSLARNYGYTF. CDR3 nucleotides: TGTGCCAGCAGCCTCGCTAGAAACTATGGCTACACCTTC.

The V and J genes are TRBV28 and TRBJ2-6; the match to TRBD1 covers 12 bases. Germline trimming cut 6 bases from V and 4 bases from J; bases unmatched to any gene: 7. CDR1 is MDHEN, CDR2 SYDVKM, per germline. This CDR3 spans 17 amino acids. CDR3 in amino acids: CASRPGQGARGANVLTF. DNA of the CDR3: TGTGCCAGCAGACCGGGACAGGGGGCGAGAGGGGCCAACGTCCTGACTTTC. The full variable domain, completed using reference TRBV28 and TRBJ2-6, is DVKVTQSSRYLVKRTGEKVFLECVQDMDHENMFWYRQDPGLGLRLIYFSYDVKMKEKGDIPEGYSVSREKKERFSLILESASTNQTSMYLCASRPGQGARGANVLTFGAGSRLTVL.

This chain joins TRBV4-2 and TRBJ1-3, with D perhaps matching TRBD1 (5 bases). The CDR3 has 17 residues. Germline V gene data show CDR1 as LGHNA and CDR2 as YNFKEQ. Between the trimmed V and J ends, which lost 8 bases and 3 bases, there was a span of 23 bases. CDR3 protein: CASAPGSITGSGNTIYF. DNA for the CDR3: TGTGCCAGCGCTCCAGGGTCCATAACGGGGAGTGGAAACACCATATATTTT.

The J gene is TRBJ2-7, the V gene TRBV5-1; TRBD1 might be the D (5 bases). V dropped 4 bases and J dropped 6 bases, with 14 bases sitting between them. The CDR3 extends over 13 amino acids. Germline loops: CDR1 SGHRS, CDR2 YFSETQ. The DNA of the CDR3 is TGCGCCAGCAGCCGAACACCAGGGTCCGAGCAGTACTTC. Its protein product is CASSRTPGSEQYF.

This chain uses TRBV9 with TRBJ2-2, with D possibly being TRBD1 (6 bases). This CDR3 has 14 residues. From germline, CDR1 is SGDLS and CDR2 YYNGEE. The V and J ends lost 5 bases and 4 bases respectively, with 12 bases between them. CDR3: CASSRQETTGELFF. CDR3 bases: TGTGCCAGCAGTCGACAGGAGACCACCGGGGAGCTGTTTTTT.

The chain uses TRBV28 and TRBJ1-2; 7 nucleotides align to TRBD1. The length of the CDR3 is 15 residues. Trimming at V came to 2 bases and at J to 5 bases, leaving 8 bases not matched to a gene. CDR1 is MDHEN and CDR2 is SYDVKM in the germline V gene. CDR3 nucleotide sequence: TGTGCCAGCAGTTTAGGGTTAGGGGGCTTGTATGGCTACACCTTC. It is translated as CASSLGLGGLYGYTF.

The chain couples TRBV6-5 to TRBJ2-7; TRBD1 might be the D (6 bases). With 6 bases removed from V and 13 bases from J, the gap between germline ends came to 22 bases. Germline V gene data show CDR1 as MNHEY and CDR2 as SVGAGI. The CDR3 covers 13 residues. CDR3 residues: CASSQDGQRNRYF. The DNA of the CDR3 is TGTGCCAGCAGCCAAGACGGACAGCGAAACCGATACTTC.

The chain is built from TRBV9 and TRBJ1-1, with no clear D. This CDR3 region has 13 residues. V was trimmed by 2 bases and J by 4 bases, leaving 9 bases between them. Germline CDR1 reads SGDLS; CDR2 reads YYNGEE. The CDR3 reads CASSVVEGTEAFF. CDR3 DNA: TGTGCCAGCAGCGTGGTGGAGGGCACTGAAGCTTTCTTT.